This TCR beta chain was recovered during a study of beta chain features in type 1 diabetes. Study background: The samples had more than 95 million sorted cells examined in all. Findings of the study overall: Researchers report that Type 1 diabetes patients had moderately but significantly shorter TCRB CDR3s across all four CD4+ subsets.

Germline V lookup: CDR1 SNHLY, CDR2 FYNNEI. The V end lost 5 bases, the J end lost 4 bases, and 15 bases lay between the germline ends. This CDR3 is built from 14 residues. The entirety of the isolated RNA underwent reverse transcription, so expressed TCRB transcripts were sequenced. This table comes from immunoSEQ multiplex PCR, and its TCRdb copy is limited to in-frame clones, with some not included. Among fewer than 350,000 clones listed, 15% were seen once. This clone was picked up a small number of times. Antigen unknown. Only one heparinised blood draw was taken per donor, and its volume averaged approximately 0.11 L.

The sequencing sample was made of naive CD4+ T cells from blood. The genes are TRBV2 and TRBJ2-7; the D gene is possibly TRBD2 (6 bases). The sequence derives from a young man with type 1 diabetes. Written as DNA, the CDR3 is TGTGCCAGCAGTCGGGGGAGGCTGGGTTACGAGCAGTACTTC. Translating gives CASSRGRLGYEQYF.